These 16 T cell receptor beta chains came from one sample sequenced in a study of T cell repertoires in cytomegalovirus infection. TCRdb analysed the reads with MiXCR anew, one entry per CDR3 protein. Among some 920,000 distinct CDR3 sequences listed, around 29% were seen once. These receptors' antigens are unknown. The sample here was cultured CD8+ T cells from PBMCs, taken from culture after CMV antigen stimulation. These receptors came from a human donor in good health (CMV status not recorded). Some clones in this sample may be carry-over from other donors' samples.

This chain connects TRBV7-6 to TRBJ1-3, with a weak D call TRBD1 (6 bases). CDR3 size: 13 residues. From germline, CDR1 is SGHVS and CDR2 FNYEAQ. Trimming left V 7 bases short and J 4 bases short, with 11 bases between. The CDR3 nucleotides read TGTGCCAGCACCTCGGGACAAGGAAACACCATATATTTT. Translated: CASTSGQGNTIYF.

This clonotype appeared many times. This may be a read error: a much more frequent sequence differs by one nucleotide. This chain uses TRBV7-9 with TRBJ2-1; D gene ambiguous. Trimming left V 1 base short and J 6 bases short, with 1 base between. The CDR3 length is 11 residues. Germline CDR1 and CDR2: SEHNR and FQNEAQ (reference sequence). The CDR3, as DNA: TGTGCCAGCAGCTTAGTCAATGAGCAGTTCTTC. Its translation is CASSLVNEQFF.

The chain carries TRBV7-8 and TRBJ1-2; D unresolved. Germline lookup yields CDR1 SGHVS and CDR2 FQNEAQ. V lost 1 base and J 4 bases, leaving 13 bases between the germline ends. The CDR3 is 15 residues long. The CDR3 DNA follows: TGTGCCAGCAGCTTAGGGAAGGTAGTTGTCTATGGCTACACCTTC. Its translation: CASSLGKVVVYGYTF.

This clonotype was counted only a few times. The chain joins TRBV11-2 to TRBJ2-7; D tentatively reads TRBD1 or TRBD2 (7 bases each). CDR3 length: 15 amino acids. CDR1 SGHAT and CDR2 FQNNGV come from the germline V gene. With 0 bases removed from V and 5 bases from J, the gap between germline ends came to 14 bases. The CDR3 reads CASSLDGEGADEQYF. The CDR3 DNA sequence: TGTGCCAGCAGCTTAGATGGGGAGGGGGCGGACGAGCAGTACTTC.

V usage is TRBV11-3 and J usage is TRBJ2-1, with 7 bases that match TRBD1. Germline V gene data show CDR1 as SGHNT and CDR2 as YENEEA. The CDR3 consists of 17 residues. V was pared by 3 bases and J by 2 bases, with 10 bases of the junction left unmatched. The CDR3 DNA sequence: TGTGCCAGCAGCTTCAGACAGGGAATGAGCCCCTACAATGAGCAGTTCTTC. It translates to CASSFRQGMSPYNEQFF.

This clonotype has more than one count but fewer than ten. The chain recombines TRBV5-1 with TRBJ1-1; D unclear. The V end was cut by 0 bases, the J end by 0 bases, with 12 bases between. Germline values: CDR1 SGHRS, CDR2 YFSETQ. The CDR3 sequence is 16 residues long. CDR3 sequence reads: CASSLDVPALNTEAFF. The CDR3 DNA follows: TGCGCCAGCAGCTTGGATGTCCCAGCCTTGAACACTGAAGCTTTCTTT. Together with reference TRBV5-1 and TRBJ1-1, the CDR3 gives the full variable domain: KAGVTQTPRYLIKTRGQQVTLSCSPISGHRSVSWYQQTPGQGLQFLFEYFSETQRNKGNFPGRFSGRQFSNSRSEMNVSTLELGDSALYLCASSLDVPALNTEAFFGQGTRLTVV.

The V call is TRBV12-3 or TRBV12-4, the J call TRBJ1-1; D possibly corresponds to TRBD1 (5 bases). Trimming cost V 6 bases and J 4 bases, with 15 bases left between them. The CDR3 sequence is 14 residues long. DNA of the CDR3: TGTGCCAGCAGCCAGACAGAGGGAGGCACTGAAGCTTTCTTT. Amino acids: CASSQTEGGTEAFF.

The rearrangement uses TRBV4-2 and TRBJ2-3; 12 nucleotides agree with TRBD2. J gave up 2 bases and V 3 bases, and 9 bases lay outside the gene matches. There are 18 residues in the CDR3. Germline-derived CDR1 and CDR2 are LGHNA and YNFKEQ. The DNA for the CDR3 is TGTGCCAGCAGCCAGACCCCTGGACTAGCGGGGTACACAGATACGCAGTATTTT. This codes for CASSQTPGLAGYTDTQYF.

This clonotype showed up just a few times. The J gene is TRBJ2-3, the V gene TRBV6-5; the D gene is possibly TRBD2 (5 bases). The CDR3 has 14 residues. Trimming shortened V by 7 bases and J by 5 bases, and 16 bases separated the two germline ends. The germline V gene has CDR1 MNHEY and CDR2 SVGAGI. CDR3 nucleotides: TGTGCCAGCACCAAGGCCGGGGTAGGAGATACGCAGTATTTT. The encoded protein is CASTKAGVGDTQYF.

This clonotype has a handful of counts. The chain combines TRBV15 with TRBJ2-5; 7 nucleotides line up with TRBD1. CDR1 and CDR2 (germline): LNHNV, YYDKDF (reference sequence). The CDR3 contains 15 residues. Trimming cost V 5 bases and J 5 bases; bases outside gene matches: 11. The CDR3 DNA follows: TGTGCCACCAGCGCCCGTCCAAGGGGGCACGAGACCCAGTACTTC. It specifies CATSARPRGHETQYF.

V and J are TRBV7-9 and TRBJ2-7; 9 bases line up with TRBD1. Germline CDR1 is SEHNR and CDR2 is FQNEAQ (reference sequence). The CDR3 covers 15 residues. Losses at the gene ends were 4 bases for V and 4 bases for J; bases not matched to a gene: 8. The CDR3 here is CASSSNRGPSYEQYF. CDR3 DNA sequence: TGTGCCAGCAGCTCAAACAGGGGGCCCTCTTACGAGCAGTACTTC.

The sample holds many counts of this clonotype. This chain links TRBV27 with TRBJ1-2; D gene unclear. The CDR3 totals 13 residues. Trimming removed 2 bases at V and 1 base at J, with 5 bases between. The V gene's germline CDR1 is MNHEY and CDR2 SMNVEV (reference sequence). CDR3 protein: CASSLTSNYGYTF. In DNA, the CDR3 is TGTGCCAGCAGTTTAACAAGTAACTATGGCTACACCTTC.

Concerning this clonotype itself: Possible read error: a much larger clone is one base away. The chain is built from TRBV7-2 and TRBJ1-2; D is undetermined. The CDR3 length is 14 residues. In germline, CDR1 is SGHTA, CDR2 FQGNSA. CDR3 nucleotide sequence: TGTGCCTGCAGCTCTTCGACCGGGGACTATGGCTACACCTTC. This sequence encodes CACSSSTGDYGYTF.

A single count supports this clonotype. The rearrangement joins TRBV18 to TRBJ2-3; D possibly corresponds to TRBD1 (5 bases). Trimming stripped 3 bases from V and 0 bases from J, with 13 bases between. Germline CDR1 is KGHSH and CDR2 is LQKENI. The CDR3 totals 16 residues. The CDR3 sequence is CASSPIGRASTDTQYF. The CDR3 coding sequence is TGTGCCAGCTCACCGATCGGCAGGGCTAGCACAGATACGCAGTATTTT.

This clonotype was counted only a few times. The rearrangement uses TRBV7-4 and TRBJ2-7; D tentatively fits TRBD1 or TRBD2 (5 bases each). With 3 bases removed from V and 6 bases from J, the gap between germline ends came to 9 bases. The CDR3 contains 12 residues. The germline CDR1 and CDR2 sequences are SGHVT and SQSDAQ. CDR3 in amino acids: CASSFSGREQYF. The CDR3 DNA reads TGTGCCAGCAGCTTCTCGGGGCGCGAGCAGTACTTC. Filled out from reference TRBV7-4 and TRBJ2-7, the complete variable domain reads GAGVSQSPRYKVAKRGRDVALRCDSISGHVTLYWYRQTLGQGSEVLTYSQSDAQRDKSGRPSGRFSAERPERSVSTLKIQRTEQGDSAVYLCASSFSGREQYFGPGTRLTVT.

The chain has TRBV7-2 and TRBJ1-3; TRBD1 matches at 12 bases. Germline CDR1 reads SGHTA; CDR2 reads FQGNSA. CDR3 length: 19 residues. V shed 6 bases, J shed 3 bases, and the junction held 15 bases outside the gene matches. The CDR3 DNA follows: TGTGCCAGCAGTCCCGGGGACAGGGGGCGCGGGTCCGTTGGAAACACCATATATTTT. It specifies CASSPGDRGRGSVGNTIYF.